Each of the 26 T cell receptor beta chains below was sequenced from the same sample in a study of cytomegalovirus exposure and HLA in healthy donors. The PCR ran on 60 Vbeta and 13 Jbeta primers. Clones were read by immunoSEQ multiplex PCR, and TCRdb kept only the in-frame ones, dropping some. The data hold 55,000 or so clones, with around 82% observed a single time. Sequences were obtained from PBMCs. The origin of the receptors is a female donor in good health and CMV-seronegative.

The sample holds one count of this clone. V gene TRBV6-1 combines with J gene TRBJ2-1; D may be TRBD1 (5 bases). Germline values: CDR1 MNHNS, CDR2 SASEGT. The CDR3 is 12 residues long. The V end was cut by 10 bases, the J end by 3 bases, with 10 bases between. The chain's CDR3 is CATARVYNEQFF. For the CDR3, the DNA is TGTGCCACCGCCAGGGTCTACAATGAGCAGTTCTTC.

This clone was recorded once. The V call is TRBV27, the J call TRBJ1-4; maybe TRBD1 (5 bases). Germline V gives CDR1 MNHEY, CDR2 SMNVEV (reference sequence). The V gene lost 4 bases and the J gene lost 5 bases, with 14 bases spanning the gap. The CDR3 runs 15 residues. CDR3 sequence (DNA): TGTGCCAGCAGTTGGACGAGGGAGGGGAATGAAAAACTGTTTTTT. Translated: CASSWTREGNEKLFF.

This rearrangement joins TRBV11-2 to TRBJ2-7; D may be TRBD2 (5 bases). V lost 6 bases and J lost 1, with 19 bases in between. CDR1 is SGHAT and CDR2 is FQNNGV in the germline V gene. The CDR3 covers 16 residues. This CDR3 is CASSSPGKQSSYEQYF. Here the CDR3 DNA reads TGTGCCAGCAGTTCCCCCGGGAAGCAAAGTTCCTACGAGCAGTACTTC. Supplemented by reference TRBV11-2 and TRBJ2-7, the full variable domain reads EAGVAQSPRYKIIEKRQSVAFWCNPISGHATLYWYQQILGQGPKLLIQFQNNGVVDDSQLPKDRFSAERLKGVDSTLKIQPAKLEDSAVYLCASSSPGKQSSYEQYFGPGTRLTVT.

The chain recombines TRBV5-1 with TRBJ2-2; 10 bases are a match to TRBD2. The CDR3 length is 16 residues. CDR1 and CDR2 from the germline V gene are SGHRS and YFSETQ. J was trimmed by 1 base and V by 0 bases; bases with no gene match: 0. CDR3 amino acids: CASSLASGRNTGELFF. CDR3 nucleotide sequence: TGCGCCAGCAGCTTGGCTAGCGGGAGGAACACCGGGGAGCTGTTTTTT.

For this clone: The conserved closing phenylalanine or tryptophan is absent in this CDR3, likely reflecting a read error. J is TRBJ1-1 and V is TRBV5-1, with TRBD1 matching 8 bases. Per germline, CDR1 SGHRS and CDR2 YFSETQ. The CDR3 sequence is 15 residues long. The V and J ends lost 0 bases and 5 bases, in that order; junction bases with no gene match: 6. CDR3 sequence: CASSLAGQVGTEAFL. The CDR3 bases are TGCGCCAGCAGCTTGGCGGGACAGGTCGGGACTGAAGCTTTCCTT.

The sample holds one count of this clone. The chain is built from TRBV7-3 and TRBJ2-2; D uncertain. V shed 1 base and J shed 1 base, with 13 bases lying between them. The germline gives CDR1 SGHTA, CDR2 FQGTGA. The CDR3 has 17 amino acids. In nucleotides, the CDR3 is TGTGCCAGCAGCTTAAAGCCGGGTGCAATGAACACCGGGGAGCTGTTTTTT. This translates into CASSLKPGAMNTGELFF.

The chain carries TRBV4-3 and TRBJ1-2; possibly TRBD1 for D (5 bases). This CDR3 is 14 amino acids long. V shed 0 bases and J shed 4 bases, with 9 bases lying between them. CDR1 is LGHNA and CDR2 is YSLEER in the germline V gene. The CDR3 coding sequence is TGCGCCAGCAGCCAAGAGACAGCCCTCTATGGCTACACCTTC. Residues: CASSQETALYGYTF.

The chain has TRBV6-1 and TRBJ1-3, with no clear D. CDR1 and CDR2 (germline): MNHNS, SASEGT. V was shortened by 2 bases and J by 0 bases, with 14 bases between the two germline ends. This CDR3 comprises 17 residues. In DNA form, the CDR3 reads TGTGCCAGCAGTGAATTAGGAGGGTACGGCTCTGGAAACACCATATATTTT. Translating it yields CASSELGGYGSGNTIYF.

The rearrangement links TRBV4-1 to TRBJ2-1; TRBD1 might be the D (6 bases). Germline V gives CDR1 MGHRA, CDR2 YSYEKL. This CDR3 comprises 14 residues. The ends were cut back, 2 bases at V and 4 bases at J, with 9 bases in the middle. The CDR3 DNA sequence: TGCGCCAGCAGCCAACTAACAGGGTACAATGAGCAGTTCTTC. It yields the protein CASSQLTGYNEQFF.

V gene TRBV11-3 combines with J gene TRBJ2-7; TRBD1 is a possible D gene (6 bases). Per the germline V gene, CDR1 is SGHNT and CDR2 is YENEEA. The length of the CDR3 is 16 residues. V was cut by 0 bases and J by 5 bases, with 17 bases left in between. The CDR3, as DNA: TGTGCCAGCAGCTTAGATTCCCGGACAGATGACAACGAGCAGTACTTC. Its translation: CASSLDSRTDDNEQYF.

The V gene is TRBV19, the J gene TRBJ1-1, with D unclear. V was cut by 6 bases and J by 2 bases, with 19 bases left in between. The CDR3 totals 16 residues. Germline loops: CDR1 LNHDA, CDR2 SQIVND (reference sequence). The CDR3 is CASSAPSGRDNTEAFF. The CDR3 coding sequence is TGTGCCAGTAGCGCGCCCTCCGGGAGGGATAACACTGAAGCTTTCTTT.

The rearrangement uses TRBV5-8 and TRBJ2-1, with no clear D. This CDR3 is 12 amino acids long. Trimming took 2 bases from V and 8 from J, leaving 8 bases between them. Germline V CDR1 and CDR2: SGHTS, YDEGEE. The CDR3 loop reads CASSFDWDEQFF. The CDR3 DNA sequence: TGTGCCAGCAGCTTCGACTGGGATGAGCAGTTCTTC.

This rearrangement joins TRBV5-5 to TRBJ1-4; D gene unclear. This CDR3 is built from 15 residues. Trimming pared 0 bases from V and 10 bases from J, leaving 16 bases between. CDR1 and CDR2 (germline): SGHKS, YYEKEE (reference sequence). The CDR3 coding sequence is TGTGCCAGCAGCTTGGACCGTTTCTCGTCTAGAAAACTGTTTTTT. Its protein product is CASSLDRFSSRKLFF.

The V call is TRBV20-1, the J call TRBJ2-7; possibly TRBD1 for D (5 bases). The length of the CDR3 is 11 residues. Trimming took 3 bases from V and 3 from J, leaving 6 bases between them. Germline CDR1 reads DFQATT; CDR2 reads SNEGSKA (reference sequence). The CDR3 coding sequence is TGCAGTGCTAGCCAGGGCTACGAGCAGTACTTC. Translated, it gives CSASQGYEQYF.

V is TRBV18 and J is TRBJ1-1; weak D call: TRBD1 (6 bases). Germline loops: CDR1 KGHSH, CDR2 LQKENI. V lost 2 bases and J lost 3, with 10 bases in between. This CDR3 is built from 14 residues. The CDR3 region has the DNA TGTGCCAGCTCACCAGTAGGGGGATACACTGAAGCTTTCTTT. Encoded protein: CASSPVGGYTEAFF.

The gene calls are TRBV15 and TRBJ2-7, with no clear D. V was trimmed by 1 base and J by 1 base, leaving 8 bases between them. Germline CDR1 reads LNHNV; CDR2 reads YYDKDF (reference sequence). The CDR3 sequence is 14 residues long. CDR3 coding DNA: TGTGCCACCAGCAGAGTGGCAGTTTCCTACGAGCAGTACTTC. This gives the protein CATSRVAVSYEQYF.

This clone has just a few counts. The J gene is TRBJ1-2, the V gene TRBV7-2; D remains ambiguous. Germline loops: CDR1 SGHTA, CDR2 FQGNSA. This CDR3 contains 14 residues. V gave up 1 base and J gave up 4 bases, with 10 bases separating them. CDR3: CASSLDNRSYGYTF. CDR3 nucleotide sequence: TGTGCCAGCAGCTTAGACAACAGATCCTATGGCTACACCTTC.

The CDR3 DNA sequence: TGTGCCAGCAGCGTTACCGGGACAGGGGTATGGAATTCACCCCTCCACTTT. Its translation: CASSVTGTGVWNSPLHF. This chain connects TRBV9 to TRBJ1-6, with 10 bases fitting TRBD1. Unmatched junction bases numbered 9, after V lost 2 bases and J lost 7 bases. The CDR3 length is 17 residues. Germline loops: CDR1 SGDLS, CDR2 YYNGEE.

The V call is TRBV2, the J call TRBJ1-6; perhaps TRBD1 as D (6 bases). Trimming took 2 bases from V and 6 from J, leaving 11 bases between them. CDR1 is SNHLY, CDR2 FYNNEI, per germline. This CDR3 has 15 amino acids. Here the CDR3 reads CASSETVRGNSPLHF. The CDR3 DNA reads TGTGCCAGCAGTGAAACAGTCAGGGGTAATTCACCCCTCCACTTT.

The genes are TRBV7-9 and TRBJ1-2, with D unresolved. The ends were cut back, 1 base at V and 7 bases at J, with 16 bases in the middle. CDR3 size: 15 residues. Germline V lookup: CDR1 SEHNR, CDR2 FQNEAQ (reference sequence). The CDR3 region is CASSLGVSTLGGYTF. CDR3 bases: TGTGCCAGCAGCTTAGGAGTGAGTACCCTTGGTGGCTACACCTTC.

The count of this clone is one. CDR3 nucleotides: TGTGCCGCAAAGGGGAAAACTGAAGCTTTCTTT. Amino acids: CAAKGKTEAFF. The chain joins TRBV7-9 to TRBJ1-1; a weak D match, TRBD1 (5 bases). Trimming left V 11 bases short and J 5 bases short, with 12 bases between. CDR3 length equals 11 residues. Per the germline V gene, CDR1 is SEHNR and CDR2 is FQNEAQ (reference sequence).

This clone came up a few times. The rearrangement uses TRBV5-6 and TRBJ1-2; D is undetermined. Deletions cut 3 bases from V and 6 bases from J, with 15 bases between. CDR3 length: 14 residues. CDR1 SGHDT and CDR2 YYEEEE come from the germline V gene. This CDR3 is CASSYPTVADGYTF. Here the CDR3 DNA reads TGTGCCAGCAGCTACCCAACCGTAGCGGATGGCTACACCTTC.

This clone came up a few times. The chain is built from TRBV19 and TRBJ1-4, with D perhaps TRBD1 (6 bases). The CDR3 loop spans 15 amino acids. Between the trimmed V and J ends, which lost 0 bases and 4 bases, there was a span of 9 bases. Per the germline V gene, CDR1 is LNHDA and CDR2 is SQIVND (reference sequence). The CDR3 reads CASSIEGHYNEKLFF. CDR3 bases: TGTGCCAGTAGTATAGAGGGACACTATAATGAAAAACTGTTTTTT.

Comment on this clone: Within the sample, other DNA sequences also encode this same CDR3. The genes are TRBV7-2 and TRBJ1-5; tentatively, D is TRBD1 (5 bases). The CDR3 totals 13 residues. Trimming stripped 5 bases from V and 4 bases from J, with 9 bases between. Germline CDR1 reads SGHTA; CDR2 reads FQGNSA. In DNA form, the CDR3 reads TGTGCCAGCAGCGTTAGGGGAAATCAGCCCCAGCATTTT. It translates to CASSVRGNQPQHF.

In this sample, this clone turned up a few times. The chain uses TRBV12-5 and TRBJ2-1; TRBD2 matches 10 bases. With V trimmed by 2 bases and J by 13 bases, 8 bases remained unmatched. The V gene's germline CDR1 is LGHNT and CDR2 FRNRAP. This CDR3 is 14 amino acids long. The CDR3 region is CASGLSPGTSEQFF. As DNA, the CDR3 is TGTGCTAGTGGTTTGTCACCCGGGACTAGCGAACAGTTCTTC.

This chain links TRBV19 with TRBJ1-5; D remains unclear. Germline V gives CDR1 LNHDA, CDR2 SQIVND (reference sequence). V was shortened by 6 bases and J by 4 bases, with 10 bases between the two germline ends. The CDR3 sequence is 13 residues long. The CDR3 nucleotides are TGTGCCAGTAGGAGGCATTCAAATCAGCCCCAGCATTTT. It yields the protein CASRRHSNQPQHF.